Each of the 22 T cell receptor beta chains below was sequenced from the same sample in a study of regulatory T cells in long-lasting Graves disease (dated by TCRdb to 2020 to 2022). The method was multiplex PCR. Sequenced on an Illumina HiSeq 4000. iRepertoire HTBI primers and Arm-PCR amplification of CDR3 regions were used to construct TCR beta libraries. TCRdb's own reprocessing of the public reads used fastp at Q25 and MiXCR and kept productive beta chains. Identical CDR3 protein sequences are pooled into one entry, listed with their most common genes and DNA. The sample table lists 500,000 to 700,000 distinct CDR3 sequences, about 30% of them with a count of one. Around 42% of the sample goes to the ten largest clones. This sample's time point label indicates: persistent/refractory GD, antithyroid drugs over 5 years with positive TRAb. RNA was extracted from PBMCs in TRIzol for both TCR sequencing and RNA sequencing.

The input for sequencing was peripheral blood mononuclear cells (PBMCs), taken when the disease was refractory, from a patient treated with antithyroid drugs. The source is a female donor with Graves disease.

The chain uses TRBV6-1 and TRBJ2-2, with D tentatively TRBD1 (6 bases). Trimming removed 2 bases from V and 6 bases from J, with 16 bases in between. This CDR3 region has 16 residues. Germline V lookup: CDR1 MNHNS, CDR2 SASEGT. The CDR3 loop reads CASSELVGARSGELFF. The DNA for the CDR3 is TGTGCCAGCAGTGAATTAGTGGGGGCGCGTTCCGGGGAGCTGTTTTTT.

This clonotype was detected only a few times. The J gene is TRBJ1-1, the V gene TRBV20-1; D gene ambiguous. Germline assignment: CDR1 DFQATT and CDR2 SNEGSKA (reference sequence). Trimming stripped 1 base from V and 3 bases from J, with 9 bases between. The CDR3 contains 13 residues. CDR3 sequence (DNA): TGCAGTGCTAGAGGGTTGGGGTACACTGAAGCTTTCTTT. Translating it yields CSARGLGYTEAFF.

This clonotype was found a few times. This chain connects TRBV7-2 to TRBJ2-5, with D maybe TRBD2 (5 bases). This CDR3 comprises 12 residues. Germline values: CDR1 SGHTA, CDR2 FQGNSA. Trimming removed 5 bases at V and 4 bases at J, with 8 bases between. The CDR3 is CASSRRLETQYF. CDR3 bases: TGTGCCAGCAGCCGGAGGTTAGAGACCCAGTACTTC.

The chain carries TRBV7-3 and TRBJ1-6; 7 positions agree with TRBD1. The CDR3 length is 16 residues. Germline V gene lookup returns CDR1 SGHTA and CDR2 FQGTGA. Trimming removed 2 bases from V and 4 bases from J; junction bases left unmatched: 5. The CDR3 region has the DNA TGTGCCAGCAGCTTACGGGACAGTCCTTATAATTCACCCCTCCACTTT. It codes for CASSLRDSPYNSPLHF.

This clonotype was found a few times. The chain recombines TRBV15 with TRBJ1-3; unclear D gene. V was clipped by 1 base and J by 0 bases, with 7 bases between them. The CDR3 extends over 15 amino acids. In germline, CDR1 is LNHNV, CDR2 YYDKDF (reference sequence). The CDR3: CATSRGRGSGNTIYF. CDR3 bases: TGTGCCACCAGCAGAGGTCGGGGCTCTGGAAACACCATATATTTT.

The table lists this clonotype with a few counts. CDR3 coding DNA: TGTGCTAGTGGTTTGGGGCAGACGAGTAATTCACCCCTCCACTTT. This gives the protein CASGLGQTSNSPLHF. This rearrangement joins TRBV12-5 to TRBJ1-6; D is ambiguous. Trimming pared 1 base from V and 6 bases from J, leaving 10 bases between. This CDR3 contains 15 residues. Germline loops: CDR1 LGHNT, CDR2 FRNRAP.

This clonotype was observed a handful of times. This rearrangement joins TRBV7-2 to TRBJ2-7; 8 bases agree with TRBD2. This CDR3 has 14 residues. Germline V gene data show CDR1 as SGHTA and CDR2 as FQGNSA. Losses at the gene ends were 0 bases for V and 5 bases for J; bases not matched to a gene: 3. This chain's CDR3 is CASSLAAGANEQYF. The CDR3 nucleotides are TGTGCCAGCAGCTTAGCAGCGGGAGCGAACGAGCAGTACTTC.

This clonotype was counted between two and nine times. The chain joins TRBV15 to TRBJ1-2; 7 nucleotides line up with TRBD1. The germline gives CDR1 LNHNV, CDR2 YYDKDF (reference sequence). The CDR3 totals 17 residues. Unmatched junction bases numbered 15, after V lost 4 bases and J lost 4 bases. CDR3 sequence reads: CATSTARTGPGGYGYTF. CDR3 in DNA: TGTGCCACCAGCACAGCAAGGACAGGCCCGGGGGGCTATGGCTACACCTTC. The full variable domain, in which reference TRBV15 and TRBJ1-2 provide the parts outside the CDR3, is DAMVIQNPRYQVTQFGKPVTLSCSQTLNHNVMYWYQQKSSQAPKLLFHYYDKDFNNEADTPDNFQSRRPNTSFCFLDIRSPGLGDTAMYLCATSTARTGPGGYGYTFGSGTRLTVV.

This CDR3 is CASSLRQGRNQPQHF. The CDR3 region has the DNA TGTGCCAGCAGTCTCCGACAGGGGCGCAATCAGCCCCAGCATTTT. V gene TRBV28 combines with J gene TRBJ1-5; TRBD1 matches 8 bases. The CDR3 runs to 15 residues. The germline V gene encodes CDR1 MDHEN and CDR2 SYDVKM. With 5 bases clipped from V and 2 bases from J, the junction kept 5 bases outside the gene matches.

The rearrangement links TRBV19 to TRBJ1-5; TRBD1 is a possible D gene (6 bases). Germline lookup yields CDR1 LNHDA and CDR2 SQIVND (reference sequence). The germline V and J ends were trimmed by 3 bases and 2 bases, with 17 bases remaining between them. CDR3 length: 17 amino acids. CDR3 residues: CASSMGPHGGGNQPQHF. The CDR3 coding sequence is TGTGCCAGTAGTATGGGCCCCCACGGGGGCGGCAATCAGCCCCAGCATTTT.

The table lists this clonotype with a few counts. The chain employs TRBV28 and TRBJ2-7, with no clear D. This CDR3 spans 19 amino acids. V dropped 3 bases and J dropped 2 bases, with 26 bases sitting between them. From germline, CDR1 is MDHEN and CDR2 SYDVKM. This CDR3 reads CASSFYMSYQSPGTYEQYF. CDR3 DNA sequence: TGTGCCAGCAGTTTTTATATGAGTTACCAAAGCCCCGGCACCTACGAGCAGTACTTC.

The CDR3 DNA is TGTGCCAGCAGCCCTAGTCTAGCGTACAATGAGCAGTTCTTC. Its protein is CASSPSLAYNEQFF. The chain joins TRBV3-1 to TRBJ2-1, with D possibly TRBD2 on 6 matching bases. V gave up 4 bases and J gave up 4 bases, with 11 bases separating them. CDR1 and CDR2 (germline): LGHDT, YNNKEL (reference sequence). The length of the CDR3 is 14 residues.

V is TRBV19 and J is TRBJ1-5; 8 positions match TRBD1. Per the germline V gene, CDR1 is LNHDA and CDR2 is SQIVND (reference sequence). Unmatched junction bases numbered 6, after V lost 4 bases and J lost 1 base. The CDR3 has 16 amino acids. The chain's CDR3 is CASSTLDRGSNQPQHF. DNA of the CDR3: TGTGCCAGTAGTACTCTAGACAGGGGAAGCAATCAGCCCCAGCATTTT.

This clonotype was observed at least ten times. V usage is TRBV27 and J usage is TRBJ1-2; 8 nucleotides agree with TRBD1. Germline CDR1 reads MNHEY; CDR2 reads SMNVEV (reference sequence). This CDR3 spans 13 amino acids. V trimming: 5 bases; J trimming: 7 bases; junction bases outside the gene matches: 6. The CDR3 loop reads CASSTWTGSGYTF. Written as DNA, the CDR3 is TGTGCCAGCAGTACCTGGACAGGGAGTGGCTACACCTTC.

J is TRBJ1-4 and V is TRBV18; 9 bases line up with TRBD1. Germline V lookup: CDR1 KGHSH, CDR2 LQKENI. CDR3 length: 17 amino acids. V gave up 3 bases and J gave up 7 bases; unmatched junction bases: 12. CDR3 nucleotide sequence: TGTGCCAGCTCACCGGGACAGGGACAGTGGTCCTCTGAAAAACTGTTTTTT. It yields the protein CASSPGQGQWSSEKLFF.

This clonotype showed up just a few times. The chain has TRBV28 and TRBJ1-2; D is possibly TRBD1 (6 bases). Trimming shortened V by 7 bases and J by 0 bases, and 15 bases separated the two germline ends. In germline, CDR1 is MDHEN, CDR2 SYDVKM. This CDR3 contains 15 residues. CDR3 in amino acids: CASTSGARANYGYTF. CDR3 nucleotide sequence: TGTGCCAGCACCTCAGGGGCCCGAGCTAACTATGGCTACACCTTC.

The CDR3 here is CASSVGAGSTEAFF. The CDR3 DNA follows: TGTGCCAGCAGCGTAGGGGCAGGGAGCACTGAAGCTTTCTTT. The rearrangement joins TRBV9 to TRBJ1-1; D is perhaps TRBD1 (5 bases). Trimming removed 0 bases from V and 4 bases from J, with 10 bases in between. The germline V gene has CDR1 SGDLS and CDR2 YYNGEE. This CDR3 has 14 residues.

V usage is TRBV20-1 and J usage is TRBJ1-1; D possibly corresponds to TRBD1 (5 bases). The CDR3 runs to 14 residues. V lost 1 base to trimming and J lost 4 bases, with 13 bases between them. CDR1 DFQATT and CDR2 SNEGSKA come from the germline V gene (reference sequence). Written as DNA, the CDR3 is TGCAGTGCTAGAGTGGGGGGTTTGAGCACTGAAGCTTTCTTT. It is translated as CSARVGGLSTEAFF.

This clonotype occurred a few times. The chain couples TRBV6-2 or TRBV6-3 to TRBJ1-4; TRBD1 agrees at 8 bases. CDR1 MNHEY and CDR2 SVGEGT come from the germline V gene. CDR3 size: 15 residues. Losses at the gene ends were 5 bases for V and 4 bases for J; bases not matched to a gene: 6. The DNA of the CDR3 is TGTGCCAGCAGTATAGCAGGGGGCCTTAATGAAAAACTGTTTTTT. Translated, it gives CASSIAGGLNEKLFF.

The rearrangement uses TRBV27 and TRBJ1-1, with D perhaps matching TRBD1 (5 bases). Germline CDR1 is MNHEY and CDR2 is SMNVEV (reference sequence). Trimming stripped 2 bases from V and 0 bases from J, with 10 bases between. The CDR3 extends over 15 amino acids. Here the CDR3 reads CASSLKGRVNTEAFF. CDR3 sequence (DNA): TGTGCCAGCAGTTTAAAGGGGCGGGTGAACACTGAAGCTTTCTTT.

About this clonotype: This may arise from a read error, as a much more abundant clone is one base away. This chain joins TRBV20-1 and TRBJ2-7; D unresolved. The length of the CDR3 is 14 residues. Germline V CDR1 and CDR2: DFQATT, SNEGSKA (reference sequence). The CDR3 here is CNARSESKTYEQYF. As DNA, the CDR3 is TGCAATGCTAGGTCGGAGAGCAAAACCTACGAGCAGTACTTC.

This clonotype was found many times. The chain combines TRBV12-3 or TRBV12-4 with TRBJ1-1; 9 nucleotides align to TRBD1. After removal of 6 bases from V and 0 bases from J, the junction contained 8 bases not matched to a gene. This CDR3 contains 16 residues. The CDR3, as DNA: TGTGCCAGCAGCTCTGGGACAGGGTTCATGAACACTGAAGCTTTCTTT. Its protein product is CASSSGTGFMNTEAFF.